One sample yielded the 21 T cell receptor beta chains listed below, sequenced in a study of T cell repertoires in cytomegalovirus infection (dated by TCRdb to between 2019 and 2020). No cognate antigen is known for these TCRs. This sample was sequenced with an Illumina HiSeq 1500. In TCRdb, the public reads were trimmed at Q25 with fastp and aligned with MiXCR, with productive beta chains retained. Every entry covers one CDR3 protein and lists the most common genes and DNA from its rows. Across this sample there are hundreds of thousands of distinct CDR3 sequences, with around a third seen only once. The ten largest clones represent roughly a sixth of the sample. This specimen's treatment or condition label, interpreted: in vitro stimulation with specific CMV peptide epitopes to enrich CMV-specific T cells. This specimen consisted of cultured PBMCs, obtained from culture after CMV antigen stimulation. These receptors were obtained from a human donor in good health (CMV status not recorded). Some clones in this sample may be carry-over from other donors' samples.

This clonotype came up a few times. The chain is built from TRBV10-3 and TRBJ2-3, with 7 bases matching TRBD2. V gave up 7 bases and J gave up 0 bases; unmatched junction bases: 4. Germline V CDR1 and CDR2: ENHRY, SYGVKD. This CDR3 has 14 amino acids. CDR3 coding DNA: TGTGCCATCACCAACGGGGGGAGCACAGATACGCAGTATTTT. This gives the protein CAITNGGSTDTQYF.

The CDR3 region is CASSQEERKESPLHF. The CDR3 nucleotides read TGCGCCAGCAGCCAAGAAGAGAGGAAGGAGTCACCCCTCCACTTT. The chain is built from TRBV4-3 and TRBJ1-6; D gene ambiguous. CDR3 length equals 15 residues. With 0 bases removed from V and 10 bases from J, the gap between germline ends came to 13 bases. Germline V gives CDR1 LGHNA, CDR2 YSLEER.

In its sample, this clonotype was seen a few times. V and J are TRBV7-6 and TRBJ2-6, with 8 bases matching TRBD1. Trimming cost V 4 bases and J 0 bases; bases outside gene matches: 8. This CDR3 contains 18 residues. The germline V gene encodes CDR1 SGHVS and CDR2 FNYEAQ. CDR3 nucleotide sequence: TGTGCCAGCAGCTCGCGGACAGGGTCATACTCTGGGGCCAACGTCCTGACTTTC. This codes for CASSSRTGSYSGANVLTF.

The V gene is TRBV27, the J gene TRBJ2-1; 8 nucleotides line up with TRBD1. After removal of 6 bases from V and 4 bases from J, the junction contained 8 bases not matched to a gene. The V gene's germline CDR1 is MNHEY and CDR2 SMNVEV (reference sequence). The CDR3 loop spans 15 amino acids. The CDR3 DNA is TGTGCCAGCAGCTCCTCGGACAGGGTATACAATGAGCAGTTCTTC. Translation: CASSSSDRVYNEQFF.

This clonotype has more than one count but fewer than ten. The chain recombines TRBV7-2 with TRBJ1-1, with D possibly TRBD1 on 5 matching bases. The CDR3 sequence is 12 residues long. The germline V and J ends were trimmed by 3 bases and 7 bases, with 9 bases remaining between them. Germline V gene data show CDR1 as SGHTA and CDR2 as FQGNSA. The CDR3: CASSFQGGEAFF. For the CDR3, the DNA is TGTGCCAGCAGCTTTCAGGGTGGTGAAGCTTTCTTT.

The CDR3 protein is CASSPWTSGPQETQYF. The DNA of the CDR3 is TGTGCCAGCAGTCCATGGACTAGCGGCCCACAAGAGACCCAGTACTTC. The gene calls are TRBV27 and TRBJ2-5; 10 positions match TRBD2. Germline-derived CDR1 and CDR2 are MNHEY and SMNVEV (reference sequence). The CDR3 totals 16 residues. Trimming cost V 5 bases and J 2 bases; bases outside gene matches: 8.

This clonotype was seen only a few times. The CDR3 DNA is TGTGCCAGCAGTCCGAGGCGGGACAGGGGCTTCTCAGGGAGCGCGCGGAGCAATCAGCCCCAGCATTTT. Translating it yields CASSPRRDRGFSGSARSNQPQHF. This sequence joins TRBV12-3 or TRBV12-4 and TRBJ1-5, with TRBD1 matching over 10 bases. Trimming cost V 5 bases and J 1 base; bases outside gene matches: 26. This CDR3 comprises 23 residues.

This chain uses TRBV27 with TRBJ1-1; D perhaps matches TRBD1 (5 bases). Trimming removed 5 bases from V and 1 base from J, with 11 bases in between. There are 14 residues in the CDR3. Germline CDR1 is MNHEY and CDR2 is SMNVEV (reference sequence). The CDR3 protein is CASSTPGQNTEAFF. DNA of the CDR3: TGTGCCAGCAGTACCCCAGGGCAGAACACTGAAGCTTTCTTT.

This clonotype was observed a handful of times. The chain couples TRBV4-1 to TRBJ2-7; D remains ambiguous. Trimming left V 0 bases short and J 4 bases short, with 7 bases between. This CDR3 has 13 residues. Germline V gene data show CDR1 as MGHRA and CDR2 as YSYEKL. Here the CDR3 DNA reads TGCGCCAGCAGCCAAGATGGAATATACGAGCAGTACTTC. It specifies CASSQDGIYEQYF.

This clonotype occurred once. The V gene is TRBV6-6, the J gene TRBJ1-1, with D tentatively TRBD1 (6 bases). There are 16 residues in the CDR3. Trimming pared 0 bases from V and 5 bases from J, leaving 16 bases between. Germline lookup yields CDR1 MNHNY and CDR2 SVGAGI (reference sequence). The CDR3 sequence: CASSYSGQPPRTEAFF. The CDR3 coding sequence is TGTGCCAGCAGTTACTCCGGACAGCCCCCGAGGACTGAAGCTTTCTTT.

The chain employs TRBV28 and TRBJ2-7; no clear D gene. There are 14 residues in the CDR3. Trimming removed 4 bases at V and 0 bases at J, with 10 bases between. In germline, CDR1 is MDHEN, CDR2 SYDVKM. The CDR3 DNA is TGTGCCAGCAGTTCGAGGAGAAGCTCCTACGAGCAGTACTTC. This translates into CASSSRRSSYEQYF.

This clonotype has at least ten counts. J is TRBJ2-1 and V is TRBV7-2, with 7 nucleotides matching TRBD2. J lost 5 bases, V lost 5 bases, and 6 bases had no gene match. The germline V gene has CDR1 SGHTA and CDR2 FQGNSA. The CDR3 consists of 14 residues. The CDR3 loop reads CASSQGGVNNEQFF. The CDR3 DNA is TGTGCCAGCAGCCAGGGAGGGGTGAACAATGAGCAGTTCTTC.

This chain links TRBV7-6 with TRBJ2-1; D is uncertain. V was shortened by 5 bases and J by 5 bases, with 7 bases between the two germline ends. From germline, CDR1 is SGHVS and CDR2 FNYEAQ. The CDR3 is made up of 12 amino acids. For the CDR3, the DNA is TGTGCCAGCAGCGGGTTCCACAATGAGCAGTTCTTC. It yields the protein CASSGFHNEQFF.

The chain joins TRBV6-5 to TRBJ2-7; 9 nucleotides match TRBD2. Trimming took 0 bases from V and 7 from J; bases not matched to a gene: 10. Germline values: CDR1 MNHEY, CDR2 SVGAGI. The CDR3 length is 16 residues. In DNA form, the CDR3 reads TGTGCCAGCAGTTACTCGGTAGTAGCGGGAGCTGAAGAGCAGTACTTC. It translates to CASSYSVVAGAEEQYF.

This chain uses TRBV12-3 or TRBV12-4 with TRBJ1-3; no reliable D call. The CDR3 has 16 residues. V shed 5 bases and J shed 4 bases, with 18 bases lying between them. The CDR3 loop reads CASSMRAGMGGNTIYF. The CDR3 DNA is TGTGCCAGCAGTATGCGCGCGGGTATGGGAGGAAACACCATATATTTT.

The rearrangement joins TRBV7-8 to TRBJ2-5; 8 bases match TRBD1. The CDR3 spans 15 residues. The germline V gene has CDR1 SGHVS and CDR2 FQNEAQ. V lost 2 bases to trimming and J lost 2 bases; unmatched junction nucleotides: 4. The CDR3 region has the DNA TGTGCCAGCAGCTTATCAGGGGGCGGGCAAGAGACCCAGTACTTC. Amino acids: CASSLSGGGQETQYF.

This chain connects TRBV28 to TRBJ1-2, with D possibly matching TRBD1 (6 bases). The CDR3 length is 13 residues. The V end lost 2 bases, the J end lost 8 bases, and 12 bases lay between the germline ends. Per germline, CDR1 MDHEN and CDR2 SYDVKM. DNA for the CDR3: TGTGCCAGCAGTTTACCGGGGGCGCAGGGCTACACCTTC. Protein: CASSLPGAQGYTF.

At least ten counts were recorded for this clonotype. The gene calls are TRBV19 and TRBJ2-1; no definite D call. The germline V gene encodes CDR1 LNHDA and CDR2 SQIVND (reference sequence). The ends were cut back, 6 bases at V and 5 bases at J, with 8 bases in the middle. The CDR3 loop spans 12 amino acids. CDR3 sequence (DNA): TGTGCCAGTAGCTTTCTAGACAATGAGCAGTTCTTC. As protein: CASSFLDNEQFF.

This clonotype occurred once. V and J are TRBV6-2 or TRBV6-3 and TRBJ2-3; 7 bases are a match to TRBD2. V was clipped by 5 bases and J by 0 bases; unmatched bases: 11. The germline CDR1 and CDR2 sequences are MNHEY and SVGEGT. The CDR3 contains 17 residues. CDR3 sequence: CASSTGIRRESTDTQYF. The DNA of the CDR3 is TGTGCCAGCAGTACGGGGATTCGGCGGGAGAGCACAGATACGCAGTATTTT.

A few counts support this clonotype. The J gene is TRBJ1-6, the V gene TRBV7-2; TRBD1 matches at 7 bases. CDR1 is SGHTA, CDR2 FQGNSA, per germline. After removal of 2 bases from V and 9 bases from J, the junction contained 7 bases not matched to a gene. The length of the CDR3 is 15 residues. This CDR3 is CASSLKGRGSSPLHF. The CDR3 DNA reads TGTGCCAGCAGCTTAAAGGGCAGGGGGTCTTCACCCCTCCACTTT. Together with reference TRBV7-2 and TRBJ1-6, the CDR3 gives the full variable domain: GAGVSQSPSNKVTEKGKDVELRCDPISGHTALYWYRQSLGQGLEFLIYFQGNSAPDKSGLPSDRFSAERTGGSVSTLTIQRTQQEDSAVYLCASSLKGRGSSPLHFGNGTRLTVT.

This clonotype occurred a few times. The chain couples TRBV27 to TRBJ2-1; D tentatively fits TRBD1 or TRBD2 (5 bases each). The CDR3 has 17 amino acids. Per germline, CDR1 MNHEY and CDR2 SMNVEV (reference sequence). The ends were cut back, 5 bases at V and 0 bases at J, with 17 bases in the middle. The chain's CDR3 is CASSLPGTVSSYNEQFF. The CDR3 bases are TGTGCCAGCAGTCTACCCGGGACGGTCAGCTCCTACAATGAGCAGTTCTTC.